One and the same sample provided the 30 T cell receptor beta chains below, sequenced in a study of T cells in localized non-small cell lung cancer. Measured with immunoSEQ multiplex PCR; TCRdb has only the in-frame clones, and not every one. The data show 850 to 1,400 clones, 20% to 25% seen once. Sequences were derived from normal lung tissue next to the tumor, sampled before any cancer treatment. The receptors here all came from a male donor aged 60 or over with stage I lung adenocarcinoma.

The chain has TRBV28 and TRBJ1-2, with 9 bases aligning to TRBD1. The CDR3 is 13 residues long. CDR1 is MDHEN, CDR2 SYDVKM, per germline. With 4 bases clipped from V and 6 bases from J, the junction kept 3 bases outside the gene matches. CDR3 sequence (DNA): TGTGCCAGCAGTTACAGGGGGCTGGATGGCTACACCTTC. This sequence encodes CASSYRGLDGYTF.

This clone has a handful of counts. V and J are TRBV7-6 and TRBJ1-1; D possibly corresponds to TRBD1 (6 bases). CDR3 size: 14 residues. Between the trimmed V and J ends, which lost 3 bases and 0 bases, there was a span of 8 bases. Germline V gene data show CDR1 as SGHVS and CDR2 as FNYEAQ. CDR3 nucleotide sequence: TGTGCCAGCAGCTTCGGACAGCTGAACACTGAAGCTTTCTTT. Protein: CASSFGQLNTEAFF. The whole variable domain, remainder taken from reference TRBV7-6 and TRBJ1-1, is GAGVSQSPRYKVTKRGQDVALRCDPISGHVSLYWYRQALGQGPEFLTYFNYEAQQDKSGLPNDRFSAERPEGSISTLTIQRTEQRDSAMYRCASSFGQLNTEAFFGQGTRLTVV.

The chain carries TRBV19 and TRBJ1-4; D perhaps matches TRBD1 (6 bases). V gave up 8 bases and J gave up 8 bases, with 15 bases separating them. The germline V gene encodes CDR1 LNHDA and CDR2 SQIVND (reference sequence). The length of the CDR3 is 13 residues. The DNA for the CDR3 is TGTGCCAGTTCCCCTAGGGGGATGGAAAAACTGTTTTTT. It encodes CASSPRGMEKLFF. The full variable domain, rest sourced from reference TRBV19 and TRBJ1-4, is DGGITQSPKYLFRKEGQNVTLSCEQNLNHDAMYWYRQDPGQGLRLIYYSQIVNDFQKGDIAEGYSVSREKKESFPLTVTSAQKNPTAFYLCASSPRGMEKLFFGSGTQLSVL.

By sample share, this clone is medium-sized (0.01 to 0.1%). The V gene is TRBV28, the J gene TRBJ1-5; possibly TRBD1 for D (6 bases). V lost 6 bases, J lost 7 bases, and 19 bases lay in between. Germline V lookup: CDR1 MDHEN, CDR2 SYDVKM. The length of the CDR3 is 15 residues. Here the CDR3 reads CASRTRGLGEQPQHF. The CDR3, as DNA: TGTGCCAGCAGAACACGGGGGCTGGGAGAACAGCCCCAGCATTTT.

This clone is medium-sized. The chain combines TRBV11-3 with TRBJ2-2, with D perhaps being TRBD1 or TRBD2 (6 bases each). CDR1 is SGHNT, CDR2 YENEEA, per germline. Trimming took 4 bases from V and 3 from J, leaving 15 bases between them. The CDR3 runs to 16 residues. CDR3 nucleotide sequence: TGTGCCAGCAGCTGGCCGGGGGCGGGCGACACCGGGGAGCTGTTTTTT. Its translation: CASSWPGAGDTGELFF. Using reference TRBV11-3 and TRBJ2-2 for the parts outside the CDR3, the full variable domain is EAGVVQSPRYKIIEKKQPVAFWCNPISGHNTLYWYLQNLGQGPELLIRYENEEAVDDSQLPKDRFSAERLKGVDSTLKIQPAELGDSAVYLCASSWPGAGDTGELFFGEGSRLTVL.

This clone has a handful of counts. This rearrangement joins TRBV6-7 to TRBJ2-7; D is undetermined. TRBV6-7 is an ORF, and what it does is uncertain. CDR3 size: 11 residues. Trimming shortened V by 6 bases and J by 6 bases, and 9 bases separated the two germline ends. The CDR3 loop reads CASRSSGEQYF. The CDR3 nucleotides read TGTGCCAGCAGATCCTCGGGCGAGCAGTACTTC.

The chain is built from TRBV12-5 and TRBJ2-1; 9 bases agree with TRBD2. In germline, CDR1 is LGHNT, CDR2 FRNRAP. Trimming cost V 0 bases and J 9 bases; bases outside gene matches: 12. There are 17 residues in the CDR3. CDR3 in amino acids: CASGLVSGGGAPGEQFF. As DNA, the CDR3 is TGTGCTAGTGGTTTGGTGAGTGGCGGGGGGGCCCCTGGTGAGCAGTTCTTC.

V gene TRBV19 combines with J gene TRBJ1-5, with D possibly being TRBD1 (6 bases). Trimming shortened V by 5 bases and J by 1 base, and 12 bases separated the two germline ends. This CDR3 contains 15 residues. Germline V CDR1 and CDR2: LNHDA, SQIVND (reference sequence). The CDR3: CASSPGQRSNQPQHF. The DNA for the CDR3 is TGTGCCAGTAGTCCCGGACAGAGAAGCAATCAGCCCCAGCATTTT.

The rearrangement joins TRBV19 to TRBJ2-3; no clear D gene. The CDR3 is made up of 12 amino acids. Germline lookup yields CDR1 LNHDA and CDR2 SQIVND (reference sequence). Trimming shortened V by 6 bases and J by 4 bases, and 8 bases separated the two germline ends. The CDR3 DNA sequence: TGTGCCAGTAGCCACTCCTCAGATACGCAGTATTTT. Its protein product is CASSHSSDTQYF.

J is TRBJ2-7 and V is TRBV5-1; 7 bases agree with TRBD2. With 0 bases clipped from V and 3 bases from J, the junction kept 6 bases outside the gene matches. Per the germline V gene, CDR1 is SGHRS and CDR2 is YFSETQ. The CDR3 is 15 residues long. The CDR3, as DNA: TGCGCCAGCAGCTTGGCGATAGCGGGCGTCTACGAGCAGTACTTC. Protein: CASSLAIAGVYEQYF.

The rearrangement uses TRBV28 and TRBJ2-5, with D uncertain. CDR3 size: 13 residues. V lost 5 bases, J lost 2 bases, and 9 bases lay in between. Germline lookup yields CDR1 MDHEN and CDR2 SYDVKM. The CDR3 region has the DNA TGTGCCAGCAGTCCTCGGACGCAAGAGACCCAGTACTTC. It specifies CASSPRTQETQYF.

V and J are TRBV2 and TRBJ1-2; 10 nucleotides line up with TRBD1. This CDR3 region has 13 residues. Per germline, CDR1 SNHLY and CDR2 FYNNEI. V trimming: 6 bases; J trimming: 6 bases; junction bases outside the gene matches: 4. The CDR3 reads CASSSGTGDGYTF. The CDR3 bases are TGTGCCAGCAGCTCCGGGACAGGGGATGGCTACACCTTC. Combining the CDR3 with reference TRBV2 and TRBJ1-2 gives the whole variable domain EPEVTQTPSHQVTQMGQEVILRCVPISNHLYFYWYRQILGQKVEFLVSFYNNEISEKSEIFDDQFSVERPDGSNFTLKIRSTKLEDSAMYFCASSSGTGDGYTFGSGTRLTVV.

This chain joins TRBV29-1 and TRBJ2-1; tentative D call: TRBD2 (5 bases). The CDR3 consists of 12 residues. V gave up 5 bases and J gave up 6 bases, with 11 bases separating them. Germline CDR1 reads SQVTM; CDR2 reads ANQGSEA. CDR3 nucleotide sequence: TGCAGCGTTCGGTTTAGCGCCAATGAGCAGTTCTTC. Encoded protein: CSVRFSANEQFF.

CDR3 protein: CASSVTGNPNYGYTF. The DNA for the CDR3 is TGTGCCAGCAGCGTGACAGGGAACCCTAACTATGGCTACACCTTC. The chain couples TRBV9 to TRBJ1-2; 7 nucleotides align to TRBD1. CDR1 SGDLS and CDR2 YYNGEE come from the germline V gene. Trimming took 2 bases from V and 0 from J; bases not matched to a gene: 4. This CDR3 comprises 15 residues.

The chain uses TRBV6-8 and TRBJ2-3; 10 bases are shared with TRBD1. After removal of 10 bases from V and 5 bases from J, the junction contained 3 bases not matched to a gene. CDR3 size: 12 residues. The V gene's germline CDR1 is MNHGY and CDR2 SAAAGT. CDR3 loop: CATGQGQDTQYF. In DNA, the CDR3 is TGTGCCACGGGACAGGGGCAAGATACGCAGTATTTT.

The CDR3 DNA reads TGCGCCAGCAGCGTACAGGGGGATGGTGGCACAGATACGCAGTATTTT. Translated, it gives CASSVQGDGGTDTQYF. The chain is built from TRBV5-1 and TRBJ2-3; the match to TRBD1 covers 8 bases. V shed 4 bases, J shed 1 base, and the junction held 8 bases outside the gene matches. The CDR3 is made up of 16 amino acids. In germline, CDR1 is SGHRS, CDR2 YFSETQ.

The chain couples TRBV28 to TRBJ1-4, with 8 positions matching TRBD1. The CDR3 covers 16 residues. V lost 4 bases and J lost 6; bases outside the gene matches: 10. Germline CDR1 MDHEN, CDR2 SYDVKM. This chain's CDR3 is CASSSGQGMEYEKLFF. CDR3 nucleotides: TGTGCCAGCAGTTCCGGACAGGGAATGGAATATGAAAAACTGTTTTTT.

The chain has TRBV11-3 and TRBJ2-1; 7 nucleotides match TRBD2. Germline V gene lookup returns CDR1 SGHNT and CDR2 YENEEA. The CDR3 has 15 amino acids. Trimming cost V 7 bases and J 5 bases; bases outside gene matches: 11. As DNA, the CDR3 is TGTGCCAGCACCGGAAGGTGGGGGGGAGACAATGAGCAGTTCTTC. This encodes CASTGRWGGDNEQFF.

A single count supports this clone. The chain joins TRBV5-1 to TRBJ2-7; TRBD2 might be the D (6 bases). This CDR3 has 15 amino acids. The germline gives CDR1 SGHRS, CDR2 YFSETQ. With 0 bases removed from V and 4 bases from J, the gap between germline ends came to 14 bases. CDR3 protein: CASSLGSGEPYEQYF. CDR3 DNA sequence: TGCGCCAGCAGCTTGGGTTCGGGGGAGCCGTACGAGCAGTACTTC. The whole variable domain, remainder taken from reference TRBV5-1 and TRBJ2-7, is KAGVTQTPRYLIKTRGQQVTLSCSPISGHRSVSWYQQTPGQGLQFLFEYFSETQRNKGNFPGRFSGRQFSNSRSEMNVSTLELGDSALYLCASSLGSGEPYEQYFGPGTRLTVT.

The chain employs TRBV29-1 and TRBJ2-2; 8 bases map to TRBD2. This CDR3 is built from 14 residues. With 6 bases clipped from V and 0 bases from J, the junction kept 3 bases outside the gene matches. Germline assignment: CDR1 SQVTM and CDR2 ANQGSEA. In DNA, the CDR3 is TGCAGCGTACCGGGACTAGCGAACACCGGGGAGCTGTTTTTT. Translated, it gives CSVPGLANTGELFF.

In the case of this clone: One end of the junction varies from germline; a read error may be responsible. The CDR3 sequence: CAISGQHNYGYTF. The CDR3 DNA follows: TGTGCCATCAGTGGACAGCATAACTATGGCTACACCTTC. This chain connects TRBV6-8 to TRBJ1-2; D possibly corresponds to TRBD1 (6 bases). Germline V gives CDR1 MNHGY, CDR2 SAAAGT. The CDR3 is 13 amino acids.

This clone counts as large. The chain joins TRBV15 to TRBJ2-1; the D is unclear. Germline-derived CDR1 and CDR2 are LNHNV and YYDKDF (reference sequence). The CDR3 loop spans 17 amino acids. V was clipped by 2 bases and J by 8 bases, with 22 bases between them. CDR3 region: CATSRRSLRSPSDEQFF. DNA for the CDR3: TGTGCCACCAGCAGACGTAGCTTAAGATCACCCAGCGATGAGCAGTTCTTC.

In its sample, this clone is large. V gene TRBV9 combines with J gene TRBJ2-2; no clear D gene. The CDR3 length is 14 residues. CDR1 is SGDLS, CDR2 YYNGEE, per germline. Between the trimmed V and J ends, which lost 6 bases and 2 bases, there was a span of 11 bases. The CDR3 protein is CASKASSNTGELFF. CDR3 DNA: TGTGCCAGCAAAGCCTCCTCTAACACCGGGGAGCTGTTTTTT. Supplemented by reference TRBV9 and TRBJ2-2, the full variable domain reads DSGVTQTPKHLITATGQRVTLRCSPRSGDLSVYWYQQSLDQGLQFLIQYYNGEERAKGNILERFSAQQFPDLHSELNLSSLELGDSALYFCASKASSNTGELFFGEGSRLTVL.

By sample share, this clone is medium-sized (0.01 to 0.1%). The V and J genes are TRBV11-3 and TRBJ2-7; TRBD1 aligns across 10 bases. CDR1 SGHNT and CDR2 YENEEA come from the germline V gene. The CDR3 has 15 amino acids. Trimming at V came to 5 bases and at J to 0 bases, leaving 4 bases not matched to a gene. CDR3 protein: CASSRTGGFSYEQYF. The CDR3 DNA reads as TGTGCCAGCAGCCGGACAGGGGGTTTCTCCTACGAGCAGTACTTC.

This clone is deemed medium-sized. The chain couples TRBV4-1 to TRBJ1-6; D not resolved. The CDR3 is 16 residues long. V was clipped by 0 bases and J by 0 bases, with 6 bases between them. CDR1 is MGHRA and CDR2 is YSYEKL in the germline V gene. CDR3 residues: CASSQDYSSYNSPLHF. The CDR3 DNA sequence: TGCGCCAGCAGCCAAGATTACAGCTCCTATAATTCACCCCTCCACTTT.

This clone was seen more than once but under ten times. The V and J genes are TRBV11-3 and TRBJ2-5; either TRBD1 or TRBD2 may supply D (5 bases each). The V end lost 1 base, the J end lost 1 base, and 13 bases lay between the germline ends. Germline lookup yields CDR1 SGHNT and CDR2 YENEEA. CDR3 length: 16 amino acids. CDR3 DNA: TGTGCCAGCAGCTTAGGAGGTTGGGACCTCCAAGAGACCCAGTACTTC. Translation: CASSLGGWDLQETQYF.

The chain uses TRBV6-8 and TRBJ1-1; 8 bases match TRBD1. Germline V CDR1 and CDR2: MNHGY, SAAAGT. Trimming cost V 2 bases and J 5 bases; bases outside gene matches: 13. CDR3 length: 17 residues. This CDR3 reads CASSYKRDRGVLTEAFF. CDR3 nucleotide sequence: TGTGCCAGCAGTTACAAACGAGACAGGGGTGTTTTAACTGAAGCTTTCTTT.

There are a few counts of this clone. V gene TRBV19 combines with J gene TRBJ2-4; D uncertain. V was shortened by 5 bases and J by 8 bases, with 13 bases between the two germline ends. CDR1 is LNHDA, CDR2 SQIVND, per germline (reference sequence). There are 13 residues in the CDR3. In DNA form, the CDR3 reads TGTGCCAGTAGTGCGCTCGATTCTCACATTCAGTACTTC. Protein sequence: CASSALDSHIQYF.

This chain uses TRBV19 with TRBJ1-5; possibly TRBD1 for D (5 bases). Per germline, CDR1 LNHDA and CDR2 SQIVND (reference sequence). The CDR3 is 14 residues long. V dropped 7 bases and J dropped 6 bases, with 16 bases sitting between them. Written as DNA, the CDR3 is TGTGCCAGTACCCCAGGGCAGTTCATTCAGCCCCAGCATTTT. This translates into CASTPGQFIQPQHF. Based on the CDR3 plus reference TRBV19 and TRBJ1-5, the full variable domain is DGGITQSPKYLFRKEGQNVTLSCEQNLNHDAMYWYRQDPGQGLRLIYYSQIVNDFQKGDIAEGYSVSREKKESFPLTVTSAQKNPTAFYLCASTPGQFIQPQHFGDGTRLSIL.

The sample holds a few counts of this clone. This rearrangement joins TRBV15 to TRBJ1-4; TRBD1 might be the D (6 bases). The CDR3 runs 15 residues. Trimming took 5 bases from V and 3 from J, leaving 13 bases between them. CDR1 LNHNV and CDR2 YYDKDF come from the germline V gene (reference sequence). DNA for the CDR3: TGTGCCACCAGCTCCCAGGGGTGGTCTAATGAAAAACTGTTTTTT. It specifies CATSSQGWSNEKLFF.